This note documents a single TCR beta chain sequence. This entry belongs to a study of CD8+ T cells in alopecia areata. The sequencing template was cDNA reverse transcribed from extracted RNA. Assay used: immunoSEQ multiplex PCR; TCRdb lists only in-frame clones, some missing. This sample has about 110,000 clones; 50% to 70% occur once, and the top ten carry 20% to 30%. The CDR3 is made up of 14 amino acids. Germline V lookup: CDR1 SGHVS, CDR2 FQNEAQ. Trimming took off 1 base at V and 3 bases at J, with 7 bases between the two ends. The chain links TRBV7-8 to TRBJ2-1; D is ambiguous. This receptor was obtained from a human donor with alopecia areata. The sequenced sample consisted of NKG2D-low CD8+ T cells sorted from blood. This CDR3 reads CASSLEVVYNEQFF. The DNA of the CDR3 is TGTGCCAGCAGCTTAGAAGTGGTCTACAATGAGCAGTTCTTC. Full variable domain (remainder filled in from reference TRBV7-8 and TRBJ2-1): GAGVSQSPRYKVAKRGQDVALRCDPISGHVSLFWYQQALGQGPEFLTYFQNEAQLDKSGLPSDRFFAERPEGSVSTLKIQRTQQEDSAVYLCASSLEVVYNEQFFGPGTRLTVL.